The clone carrying this T cell receptor (beta chain) was found many times. V shed 3 bases and J shed 0 bases, with 18 bases lying between them. The CDR3 loop spans 17 amino acids. Germline V gives CDR1 SGHAT, CDR2 FQNNGV. The record originates from a study of T cells in Graves' hyperthyroidism and ophthalmopathy. Study details: Upon initial diagnosis and before any treatment, peripheral blood was collected.

TCR beta CDR3 sequences were amplified from RNA transcripts. A first-round RT-PCR of the TCR CDR3 used the HTBI primer set. Each CDR3 protein is one row after TCRdb ran MiXCR on the multiplex PCR reads. The data contain a few hundred thousand distinct CDR3 sequences, around 20% of them singletons. The receptor was derived from a man younger than 35 with Graves' hyperthyroidism. Sequencing used blood. V gene TRBV11-2 combines with J gene TRBJ2-7; D gene ambiguous. DNA for the CDR3: TGTGCCAGCAGCTTTAATGAGGCGCACGGATACTCCTACGAGCAGTACTTC. Translated: CASSFNEAHGYSYEQYF.